The 28 T cell receptor beta chains listed next were all sequenced from one sample in a study of blood T cell repertoires in COVID-19. Method: immunoSEQ multiplex PCR; TCRdb's copy keeps in-frame clones and lacks some. The sample records 290,000 or so clones, approximately 85% being singletons. The sequencing sample was made of peripheral blood. These receptor sequences come from a man aged 45-65 years with active or convalescent COVID-19.

The chain combines TRBV5-1 with TRBJ1-5, with D possibly matching TRBD1 (6 bases). The CDR3 consists of 15 residues. Germline V CDR1 and CDR2: SGHRS, YFSETQ. Trimming left V 2 bases short and J 2 bases short, with 11 bases between. In nucleotides, the CDR3 is TGCGCCAGCAGCTTCTCAGGGGTGGGCAATCAGCCCCAGCATTTT. Translated: CASSFSGVGNQPQHF.

The chain employs TRBV5-6 and TRBJ2-1, with 7 positions matching TRBD2. This CDR3 is built from 14 residues. The germline V gene has CDR1 SGHDT and CDR2 YYEEEE. Losses at the gene ends were 4 bases for V and 7 bases for J; bases not matched to a gene: 8. As DNA, the CDR3 is TGTGCCAGCAGCATCTGGACTAGTTGGAATGAGCAGTTCTTC. Its translation: CASSIWTSWNEQFF.

The chain couples TRBV28 to TRBJ2-2, with 8 bases identical to TRBD1. CDR1 MDHEN and CDR2 SYDVKM come from the germline V gene. This CDR3 comprises 14 residues. The junction had 3 bases not matched to a gene; V was cut back by 4 bases and J by 5 bases. The CDR3 sequence is CASSSGGVTGELFF. CDR3 nucleotide sequence: TGTGCCAGCAGTTCAGGGGGCGTTACCGGGGAGCTGTTTTTT. The entire variable domain, with the rest obtained from reference TRBV28 and TRBJ2-2, is as follows: DVKVTQSSRYLVKRTGEKVFLECVQDMDHENMFWYRQDPGLGLRLIYFSYDVKMKEKGDIPEGYSVSREKKERFSLILESASTNQTSMYLCASSSGGVTGELFFGEGSRLTVL.

In the case of this clone: The sample carries other DNA sequences with the same CDR3. V usage is TRBV7-2 and J usage is TRBJ2-7; D might be TRBD2 (6 bases). Trimming cost V 2 bases and J 5 bases, with 10 bases left between them. The CDR3 extends over 13 amino acids. The germline CDR1 and CDR2 sequences are SGHTA and FQGNSA. As DNA, the CDR3 is TGTGCCAGCAGCTTAATACGGGGGAACGAGCAGTACTTC. This encodes CASSLIRGNEQYF.

The rearrangement uses TRBV7-2 and TRBJ2-3; tentative D call: TRBD2 (5 bases). Germline CDR1 SGHTA, CDR2 FQGNSA. This CDR3 is 15 amino acids long. Trimming cost V 3 bases and J 1 base, with 11 bases left between them. This chain's CDR3 is CASSFDGKGTDTQYF. The CDR3 DNA follows: TGTGCCAGCAGCTTCGACGGGAAGGGCACAGATACGCAGTATTTT.

V and J are TRBV5-6 and TRBJ1-2; 8 nucleotides agree with TRBD1. The germline CDR1 and CDR2 sequences are SGHDT and YYEEEE. The V gene end was trimmed by 5 bases and the J gene end by 4 bases; junction bases not matched to a gene: 10. The CDR3 is 15 amino acids. For the CDR3, the DNA is TGTGCCAGCAGGGGGCAGGGGGCTCGGATCTATGGCTACACCTTC. This sequence encodes CASRGQGARIYGYTF. The variable domain in full, with the rest retrieved from reference TRBV5-6 and TRBJ1-2, is DAGVTQSPTHLIKTRGQQVTLRCSPKSGHDTVSWYQQALGQGPQFIFQYYEEEERQRGNFPDRFSGHQFPNYSSELNVNALLLGDSALYLCASRGQGARIYGYTFGSGTRLTVV.

As DNA, the CDR3 is TGTGCCAGTAGGAGTGACAGGGCGAACACCGGGGAGCTGTTTTTT. Translating it yields CASRSDRANTGELFF. The V and J genes are TRBV19 and TRBJ2-2, with 7 bases fitting TRBD1. The CDR3 is 15 residues long. Germline V gene sequence: CDR1 LNHDA, CDR2 SQIVND (reference sequence). Trimming at V came to 6 bases and at J to 0 bases, leaving 4 bases not matched to a gene.

Note on this clone: Germline is not matched at one junction end, which may reflect a read error. V is TRBV29-1 and J is TRBJ2-7, with 9 positions matching TRBD2. This CDR3 is 15 amino acids long. CDR1 is SQVTM, CDR2 ANQGSEA, per germline. DNA of the CDR3: TGCAGCGTTGACCTTAGCGGGGGAGGCTCCTCCGAGCAGTACTTC. Amino acid sequence: CSVDLSGGGSSEQYF.

This clone showed up just a few times. This chain uses TRBV19 with TRBJ1-4; D not certain. Looked up from germline, CDR1 is LNHDA and CDR2 is SQIVND (reference sequence). Trimming removed 3 bases from V and 14 bases from J, with 13 bases in between. The CDR3 loop spans 12 amino acids. The CDR3 DNA sequence: TGTGCCAGTAGTATCCGCCGCGCTCGGCTGTTTTTT. This sequence encodes CASSIRRARLFF. Combining the CDR3 with reference TRBV19 and TRBJ1-4 gives the whole variable domain DGGITQSPKYLFRKEGQNVTLSCEQNLNHDAMYWYRQDPGQGLRLIYYSQIVNDFQKGDIAEGYSVSREKKESFPLTVTSAQKNPTAFYLCASSIRRARLFFGSGTQLSVL.

The gene calls are TRBV27 and TRBJ2-3; the D is unclear. This CDR3 has 13 residues. Germline-derived CDR1 and CDR2 are MNHEY and SMNVEV (reference sequence). The V and J ends lost 4 bases and 4 bases respectively, with 9 bases between them. CDR3 sequence: CASSSVISDTQYF. CDR3 sequence (DNA): TGTGCCAGCAGTTCGGTAATATCAGATACGCAGTATTTT.

The chain joins TRBV3-1 (or the pseudogene TRBV3-2) to TRBJ2-1; D possibly corresponds to TRBD1 (5 bases). The CDR3 is 14 amino acids. The V and J ends lost 4 bases and 7 bases respectively, with 14 bases between them. Germline CDR1 is LGHDT and CDR2 is YNNKEL (reference sequence). DNA of the CDR3: TGTGCCAGCAGCCTTGGGGCCGTAGCTAATGAGCAGTTCTTC. Translating it yields CASSLGAVANEQFF.

V usage is TRBV27 and J usage is TRBJ1-1; tentative D call: TRBD1 (5 bases). The germline V and J ends were trimmed by 3 bases and 4 bases, with 9 bases remaining between them. From germline, CDR1 is MNHEY and CDR2 SMNVEV (reference sequence). The CDR3 has 13 residues. The CDR3 here is CASSLHRSTEAFF. The DNA of the CDR3 is TGTGCCAGCAGTTTGCACAGGAGCACTGAAGCTTTCTTT.

This clone was observed a few times. This chain connects TRBV28 to TRBJ1-5, with 9 positions matching TRBD1. With V trimmed by 6 bases and J by 3 bases, 6 bases remained unmatched. The CDR3 has 15 residues. Germline V CDR1 and CDR2: MDHEN, SYDVKM. The CDR3 here is CASRRDRATNQPQHF. CDR3 sequence (DNA): TGTGCCAGCAGGAGGGACAGGGCTACCAATCAGCCCCAGCATTTT.

This clone was detected only a few times. This chain connects TRBV5-4 to TRBJ2-7; TRBD2 matches at 14 bases. There are 17 residues in the CDR3. Germline V gene lookup returns CDR1 SGHNT and CDR2 YYREEE (reference sequence). The J segment lost 2 bases and the V segment lost 4 bases, leaving 8 bases of the junction unmatched. The CDR3 spells CASSLAPGLAGAYEQYF. For the CDR3, the DNA is TGTGCCAGCAGCCTAGCACCGGGACTAGCGGGGGCCTACGAGCAGTACTTC.

The chain couples TRBV7-2 to TRBJ2-1; a possible D gene is TRBD1 (5 bases). Per the germline V gene, CDR1 is SGHTA and CDR2 is FQGNSA. V dropped 3 bases and J dropped 4 bases, with 13 bases sitting between them. This CDR3 region has 15 residues. The CDR3 loop reads CASSFGAANYNEQFF. CDR3 nucleotide sequence: TGTGCCAGCAGCTTTGGGGCAGCTAATTACAATGAGCAGTTCTTC.

In this sample, this clone turned up once. CDR3 sequence reads: CASSPPGTGRDTQYF. The CDR3 DNA reads as TGTGCCAGCAGCCCGCCCGGGACAGGGAGAGATACGCAGTATTTT. The chain recombines TRBV28 with TRBJ2-3, with TRBD1 matching over 9 bases. Looked up from germline, CDR1 is MDHEN and CDR2 is SYDVKM. V shed 6 bases, J shed 5 bases, and the junction held 9 bases outside the gene matches. The CDR3 is made up of 15 amino acids.

V gene TRBV5-5 combines with J gene TRBJ1-4; TRBD1 agrees at 11 bases. The CDR3 runs to 16 residues. CDR1 SGHKS and CDR2 YYEKEE come from the germline V gene (reference sequence). V was clipped by 3 bases and J by 5 bases; unmatched bases: 6. CDR3 loop: CASSSTGTGGNEKLFF. For the CDR3, the DNA is TGTGCCAGCAGCTCCACCGGGACAGGGGGGAATGAAAAACTGTTTTTT.

As to this clone: An end of the junction does not agree with germline; a read error may underlie this. The rearrangement joins TRBV28 to TRBJ2-1, with 11 positions matching TRBD1. This CDR3 is built from 15 residues. Germline-derived CDR1 and CDR2 are MDHEN and SYDVKM. The DNA of the CDR3 is TGTGCCAGCAGTACCCGGACAGGGGGCTACGATGAGCAGTTCTTC. Its translation is CASSTRTGGYDEQFF.

The chain has TRBV18 and TRBJ1-1; TRBD1 is a possible D gene (5 bases). Germline loops: CDR1 KGHSH, CDR2 LQKENI. The CDR3 spans 14 residues. V lost 2 bases and J lost 3, with 10 bases in between. CDR3 residues: CASSPSSGDTEAFF. The DNA of the CDR3 is TGTGCCAGCTCACCAAGTTCGGGGGACACTGAAGCTTTCTTT.

The chain couples TRBV5-8 to TRBJ1-4, with TRBD1 matching 8 bases. Germline-derived CDR1 and CDR2 are SGHTS and YDEGEE. CDR3 length: 15 amino acids. V lost 2 bases, J lost 4 bases, and 4 bases stayed unmatched. The CDR3 sequence is CASSFRGLGNEKLFF. CDR3 coding DNA: TGTGCCAGCAGCTTCAGGGGGCTGGGTAATGAAAAACTGTTTTTT.

The rearrangement uses TRBV28 and TRBJ1-5, with 9 bases matching TRBD1. Germline loops: CDR1 MDHEN, CDR2 SYDVKM. The CDR3 totals 15 residues. Trimming took 4 bases from V and 7 from J; bases not matched to a gene: 8. The chain's CDR3 is CASSYPDRGNQPQHF. In DNA, the CDR3 is TGTGCCAGCAGTTACCCGGACAGGGGTAACCAGCCCCAGCATTTT.

The genes are TRBV10-3 and TRBJ1-1; D not certain. Per germline, CDR1 ENHRY and CDR2 SYGVKD. This CDR3 has 13 residues. Trimming removed 3 bases at V and 1 base at J, with 6 bases between. The chain's CDR3 is CAISEEGNTEAFF. In nucleotides, the CDR3 is TGTGCCATCAGTGAAGAGGGGAACACTGAAGCTTTCTTT.

In its sample, this clone was seen once. J is TRBJ2-1 and V is TRBV30; no definite D call. Germline-derived CDR1 and CDR2 are GTSNPN and SVGIG (reference sequence). The CDR3 spans 11 residues. V was shortened by 3 bases and J by 7 bases, with 7 bases between the two germline ends. Written as DNA, the CDR3 is TGTGCCTGGAGGAGTTTAAATGAGCAGTTCTTC. Its protein product is CAWRSLNEQFF.

Written as DNA, the CDR3 is TGTGCCAGCAGTTTATCCCCGGGACAGGACCATGGCTACACCTTC. Protein: CASSLSPGQDHGYTF. J is TRBJ1-2 and V is TRBV28, with 8 bases identical to TRBD1. The germline CDR1 and CDR2 sequences are MDHEN and SYDVKM. This CDR3 spans 15 amino acids. Losses at the gene ends were 1 base for V and 6 bases for J; bases not matched to a gene: 7.

This clone was counted between two and nine times. This sequence joins TRBV28 and TRBJ1-1; TRBD1 aligns across 12 bases. The V gene end was trimmed by 6 bases and the J gene end by 5 bases; junction bases not matched to a gene: 4. CDR1 is MDHEN, CDR2 SYDVKM, per germline. The CDR3 contains 14 residues. CDR3 bases: TGTGCCAGCAGCCGGGACAGGGGGCGGACTGAAGCTTTCTTT. This encodes CASSRDRGRTEAFF.

The chain employs TRBV4-2 and TRBJ1-4; weak D call: TRBD1 (6 bases). V lost 4 bases and J lost 5, with 11 bases in between. The CDR3 is 14 residues long. Germline V CDR1 and CDR2: LGHNA, YNFKEQ. The CDR3 sequence: CASSPGQINEKLFF. DNA for the CDR3: TGTGCCAGCAGCCCAGGACAGATAAATGAAAAACTGTTTTTT.

The chain joins TRBV18 to TRBJ2-5, with D unclear. V lost 6 bases to trimming and J lost 5 bases, with 7 bases between them. Germline loops: CDR1 KGHSH, CDR2 LQKENI. The CDR3 totals 11 residues. CDR3 in DNA: TGTGCCAGCTCCTTCCTGGAGACCCAGTACTTC. Translated, it gives CASSFLETQYF.

The chain employs TRBV5-5 and TRBJ2-6; 7 bases align to TRBD2. V lost 4 bases to trimming and J lost 0 bases; unmatched junction nucleotides: 16. The CDR3 spans 20 residues. Germline V gene data show CDR1 as SGHKS and CDR2 as YYEKEE (reference sequence). CDR3 DNA sequence: TGTGCCAGCAGCCCGCCGATACGAGCGGGGACGTACTCTGGGGCCAACGTCCTGACTTTC. Residues: CASSPPIRAGTYSGANVLTF.